These T cell receptor beta chains were read from a single sample in a study of response to subunit inactivated influenza vaccine. TCRdb independently ran MiXCR on the RT-PCR reads; one entry per CDR3 protein. The table records approximately 700,000 distinct CDR3 sequences, approximately 13% of them present only once. Source: PBMCs from blood, taken 14 to 15 days before vaccination. Receptor source: a man aged 50 to 59 who received an inactivated influenza vaccine. The CDR3 runs from the conserved cysteine through the conserved F or W. A D gene is named only where the DNA matches it firmly. Size values are once, few and many counts, or a class for expanded clones, and some rows have none.

clone_size	v_call	j_call	d_call	cdr3_aa	cdr3_nt
few	TRBV6-1	TRBJ1-1	.	CASSEFDRFTEAFF	TGTGCCAGCAGTGAATTTGACAGGTTCACTGAAGCTTTCTTT
few	TRBV20-1	TRBJ2-3	TRBD2	CSARAMTSGRTDTQYF	TGCAGTGCTAGAGCGATGACTAGCGGGAGGACAGATACGCAGTATTTT
many	TRBV7-9	TRBJ2-1	.	CASSLAGADEQFF	TGTGCCAGCAGCTTAGCAGGGGCCGATGAGCAGTTCTTC
.	TRBV5-5	TRBJ2-7	.	CASSLNRVGYEQYF	TGTGCCAGCAGCCTAAACAGGGTAGGCTACGAGCAGTACTTC
few	TRBV2	TRBJ2-7	TRBD2	CASSELAGVLEQYF	TGTGCCAGCAGTGAGCTAGCGGGAGTTCTCGAGCAGTACTTC
few	TRBV9	TRBJ2-1	TRBD2	CASSVATRLAHNEQFF	TGTGCCAGCAGCGTAGCTACTAGACTAGCCCACAATGAGCAGTTCTTC
.	TRBV10-3	TRBJ2-1	.	CAITTLDDPGSEQFF	TGTGCCATCACCACCTTGGACGACCCGGGAAGTGAGCAGTTCTTC
.	TRBV10-3	TRBJ2-1	TRBD2	CAISWTSGGDYNEQFF	TGTGCCATCTCATGGACTAGCGGGGGGGATTACAATGAGCAGTTCTTC
.	TRBV27	TRBJ1-6	.	CASRRSREVYNSPLHF	TGTGCCAGCAGGCGATCCCGGGAGGTCTATAATTCACCCCTCCACTTT
few	TRBV12-3/TRBV12-4	TRBJ2-1	TRBD2	CASCPLQKTSGHNEQFF	TGTGCCAGCTGCCCGCTCCAGAAGACTAGCGGCCACAATGAGCAGTTCTTC
many	TRBV20-1	TRBJ2-2	TRBD2	CSARPGGSAGELFF	TGCAGTGCCCGGCCGGGAGGATCGGCCGGGGAGCTGTTTTTT
few	TRBV28	TRBJ1-6	TRBD1	CASSRSTGSSPLHF	TGTGCCAGCAGCCGTTCGACAGGGAGTTCACCCCTCCACTTT
few	TRBV10-3	TRBJ2-7	TRBD2	CAISDSTLAGTYEQYF	TGTGCCATCAGTGATTCGACCCTAGCGGGAACCTACGAGCAGTACTTC
.	TRBV4-3	TRBJ1-2	TRBD1	CASSRAGGAYGYTF	TGCGCCAGCAGCCGAGCAGGGGGCGCGTATGGCTACACCTTC
.	TRBV7-9	TRBJ2-7	.	CASSLIRGDGPYEQYF	TGTGCCAGCAGCTTGATTCGCGGGGACGGACCCTACGAGCAGTACTTC
many	TRBV20-1	TRBJ2-7	TRBD1	CSASGGLSSYEQYF	TGCAGTGCTTCAGGGGGCCTGAGCTCCTACGAGCAGTACTTC
.	TRBV6-5	TRBJ1-1	.	CASSYRQNTEAFF	TGTGCCAGCAGTTACCGCCAGAACACTGAAGCTTTCTTT